Below, 28 T cell receptor beta chains from the same sample are listed, as sequenced in a study of blood T cell repertoires in COVID-19. Method: immunoSEQ multiplex PCR; TCRdb's copy keeps in-frame clones and lacks some. Among roughly 360,000 clones listed, roughly 80% were seen once. Sequencing used PBMCs or T cells enriched from blood (not recorded which). These receptors were collected from a woman in her 50s who had recovered from COVID-19.

The gene calls are TRBV11-2 and TRBJ1-2; tentative D call: TRBD1 (6 bases). The CDR3 is 14 residues long. V was shortened by 1 base and J by 7 bases, with 13 bases between the two germline ends. Germline V gene sequence: CDR1 SGHAT, CDR2 FQNNGV. CDR3: CASSLVGRGVGYTF. CDR3 in DNA: TGTGCCAGCAGCTTAGTAGGCAGGGGAGTTGGCTACACCTTC.

This chain connects TRBV7-2 to TRBJ2-1; D gene unclear. Germline CDR1 reads SGHTA; CDR2 reads FQGNSA. The CDR3 length is 13 residues. The germline V and J ends were trimmed by 3 bases and 4 bases, with 7 bases remaining between them. The CDR3 DNA follows: TGTGCCAGCAGCTTCGCCAGTTACAATGAGCAGTTCTTC. Protein sequence: CASSFASYNEQFF.

The chain is built from TRBV7-2 and TRBJ2-5; TRBD2 aligns across 12 bases. V lost 7 bases, J lost 5 bases, and 17 bases stayed unmatched. The CDR3 has 18 amino acids. The germline V gene has CDR1 SGHTA and CDR2 FQGNSA. Here the CDR3 DNA reads TGTGCCAGCACCATTCCCCGGTCGGCTAGCGGGGGGGCGGAGACCCAGTACTTC. As protein: CASTIPRSASGGAETQYF.

The chain has TRBV25-1 and TRBJ1-6, with D possibly matching TRBD1 (6 bases). This CDR3 spans 16 amino acids. CDR1 is MGHDK and CDR2 is SYGVNS in the germline V gene. The V end lost 0 bases, the J end lost 7 bases, and 13 bases lay between the germline ends. The CDR3 DNA follows: TGTGCCAGCAGTGAATATGGGGGCGGGGGGAATTCACCCCTCCACTTT. Its translation is CASSEYGGGGNSPLHF.

The chain recombines TRBV27 with TRBJ1-2, with D maybe TRBD1 (5 bases). The CDR3 length is 14 residues. CDR1 is MNHEY, CDR2 SMNVEV, per germline (reference sequence). V shed 2 bases and J shed 6 bases, with 13 bases lying between them. CDR3 sequence: CASSLGGMGDGYTF. The CDR3 DNA sequence: TGTGCCAGCAGTTTAGGGGGGATGGGGGATGGCTACACCTTC.

The J gene is TRBJ1-1, the V gene TRBV27, with a tentative D call TRBD1 (5 bases). Trimming stripped 6 bases from V and 1 base from J, with 15 bases between. The CDR3 runs to 15 residues. Germline CDR1 is MNHEY and CDR2 is SMNVEV (reference sequence). In DNA, the CDR3 is TGTGCCAGCAGCCTTGGGGGGGGACCGAACACTGAAGCTTTCTTT. Its protein product is CASSLGGGPNTEAFF.

The chain has TRBV20-1 and TRBJ1-2, with D hard to call. Germline-derived CDR1 and CDR2 are DFQATT and SNEGSKA (reference sequence). CDR3 length: 14 residues. V lost 3 bases and J 4 bases, leaving 15 bases between the germline ends. CDR3 sequence: CSASSVLGSYGYTF. The CDR3 DNA sequence: TGCAGTGCTAGTTCAGTTCTCGGGAGCTATGGCTACACCTTC.

V is TRBV19 and J is TRBJ2-1; 9 nucleotides line up with TRBD2. The CDR3 loop spans 14 amino acids. From germline, CDR1 is LNHDA and CDR2 SQIVND (reference sequence). Trimming at V came to 9 bases and at J to 7 bases, leaving 10 bases not matched to a gene. As DNA, the CDR3 is TGTGCCAGCAGAAGCCTAGCGGGATCTAATGAGCAGTTCTTC. Protein sequence: CASRSLAGSNEQFF.

J is TRBJ1-1 and V is TRBV5-5; D is undetermined. In germline, CDR1 is SGHKS, CDR2 YYEKEE (reference sequence). Trimming took 4 bases from V and 7 from J, leaving 14 bases between them. The CDR3 has 13 amino acids. CDR3 DNA sequence: TGTGCCAGCAGCCCCCCCGGGTTGTTTGAAGCTTTCTTT. Its protein product is CASSPPGLFEAFF.

This chain uses TRBV12-3 or TRBV12-4 with TRBJ1-2, with no clear D. This CDR3 has 12 residues. V shed 5 bases and J shed 5 bases, with 9 bases lying between them. Here the CDR3 reads CASSPLRYGYTF. The CDR3 region has the DNA TGTGCCAGCAGTCCGCTGCGGTATGGCTACACCTTC.

In this sample, this clone turned up once. The chain combines TRBV9 with TRBJ2-7; D is perhaps TRBD1 (6 bases). CDR3 length: 14 residues. The V and J ends lost 0 bases and 0 bases respectively, with 7 bases between them. Germline assignment: CDR1 SGDLS and CDR2 YYNGEE. In DNA, the CDR3 is TGTGCCAGCAGCGTAGACAGGGACTCCTACGAGCAGTACTTC. Amino acids: CASSVDRDSYEQYF.

V gene TRBV7-2 combines with J gene TRBJ1-5; TRBD1 is a possible D gene (5 bases). Deletions cut 6 bases from V and 7 bases from J, with 16 bases between. There are 14 residues in the CDR3. Germline loops: CDR1 SGHTA, CDR2 FQGNSA. CDR3 sequence: CASSISGGRQPQHF. In DNA, the CDR3 is TGTGCCAGCAGTATATCCGGGGGAAGGCAGCCCCAGCATTTT.

V and J are TRBV27 and TRBJ1-1; a weak D match, TRBD1 (6 bases). Germline-derived CDR1 and CDR2 are MNHEY and SMNVEV (reference sequence). Trimming pared 6 bases from V and 10 bases from J, leaving 21 bases between. The CDR3 length is 14 residues. The CDR3 here is CASRKNRVTGRAFF. Written as DNA, the CDR3 is TGTGCCAGCAGGAAGAACAGGGTTACAGGACGAGCTTTCTTT.

The chain couples TRBV5-4 to TRBJ1-1; 8 nucleotides align to TRBD1. The junction had 2 bases not matched to a gene; V was cut back by 2 bases and J by 2 bases. Germline V gene data show CDR1 as SGHNT and CDR2 as YYREEE (reference sequence). The CDR3 is made up of 14 amino acids. The CDR3 region has the DNA TGTGCCAGCAGCTTATCAGGGGGCAACACTGAAGCTTTCTTT. Residues: CASSLSGGNTEAFF.

This chain's CDR3 is CASSIARGTEAFF. The CDR3 DNA reads TGTGCCAGCAGTATAGCCAGGGGCACTGAAGCTTTCTTT. This chain links TRBV6-2 or TRBV6-3 with TRBJ1-1; a possible D gene is TRBD1 (6 bases). CDR1 and CDR2 (germline): MNHEY, SVGEGT. Trimming shortened V by 5 bases and J by 4 bases, and 11 bases separated the two germline ends. The CDR3 sequence is 13 residues long.

This rearrangement joins TRBV19 to TRBJ2-3; 7 bases are a match to TRBD2. The CDR3 runs to 16 residues. The trim removed 3 bases at V and 0 bases at J, leaving 6 bases unmatched. The germline V gene encodes CDR1 LNHDA and CDR2 SQIVND (reference sequence). CDR3 sequence reads: CASSIQAGSSTDTQYF. The CDR3, as DNA: TGTGCCAGTAGTATTCAAGCGGGGTCTAGCACAGATACGCAGTATTTT.

The chain recombines TRBV3-1 (or the pseudogene TRBV3-2) with TRBJ2-1, with D tentatively TRBD2 (5 bases). Per germline, CDR1 LGHDT and CDR2 YNNKEL (reference sequence). The CDR3 loop spans 16 amino acids. Trimming removed 1 base from V and 2 bases from J, with 12 bases in between. The chain's CDR3 is CASSQALRVTYNEQFF. CDR3 bases: TGTGCCAGCAGCCAAGCTTTGCGGGTGACCTACAATGAGCAGTTCTTC.

V usage is TRBV13 and J usage is TRBJ1-3; 7 bases align to TRBD1. This CDR3 region has 14 residues. The V gene's germline CDR1 is PRHDT and CDR2 FYEKMQ (reference sequence). Trimming took 5 bases from V and 4 from J; bases not matched to a gene: 5. For the CDR3, the DNA is TGTGCCAGCAGCCCCCGGACAGGCGGAAACACCATATATTTT. Translating it yields CASSPRTGGNTIYF.

This sequence joins TRBV10-3 and TRBJ2-2, with D tentatively TRBD2 (7 bases). Germline values: CDR1 ENHRY, CDR2 SYGVKD. V was pared by 9 bases and J by 5 bases, with 25 bases between. This CDR3 is 17 amino acids long. The CDR3 DNA reads as TGTGCCATGAGGGGGGGCACGACAGCGGGGCCAACCGGGGAGCTGTTTTTT. It yields the protein CAMRGGTTAGPTGELFF.

A remark on this clone: Given a much more abundant clone one base away, this may be a read error. The chain has TRBV11-1 and TRBJ1-2; D is ambiguous. The CDR3 covers 13 residues. Germline V gene lookup returns CDR1 SGHAT and CDR2 FQDESV (reference sequence). V was shortened by 5 bases and J by 2 bases, with 9 bases between the two germline ends. Written as DNA, the CDR3 is TGTGCCAGCAGCCCGGGAAAGAACTATGGCTACACCTTC. Protein product: CASSPGKNYGYTF.

The count of this clone is one. The V and J genes are TRBV6-4 and TRBJ2-1; 7 nucleotides agree with TRBD1. Germline assignment: CDR1 MRHNA and CDR2 SNTAGT. This CDR3 is built from 13 residues. J gave up 8 bases and V 4 bases, and 5 bases lay outside the gene matches. CDR3 in amino acids: CASSATGPDEQFF. CDR3 nucleotide sequence: TGTGCCAGCAGTGCGACAGGGCCCGATGAGCAGTTCTTC.

The chain carries TRBV7-7 and TRBJ2-3; 7 bases match TRBD1. This CDR3 has 15 residues. Germline CDR1 SSHAT, CDR2 FNYEAQ (reference sequence). J was trimmed by 6 bases and V by 1 base; bases with no gene match: 7. CDR3 protein: CASSLGTGSADTQYF. DNA of the CDR3: TGTGCCAGCAGCTTAGGGACAGGTTCTGCGGATACGCAGTATTTT.

V is TRBV4-1 and J is TRBJ2-1; 9 bases agree with TRBD2. The ends lost 0 bases at V and 4 bases at J; junction bases unmatched: 4. The germline gives CDR1 MGHRA, CDR2 YSYEKL. The length of the CDR3 is 16 residues. The chain's CDR3 is CASSQEFSGGYNEQFF. CDR3 DNA sequence: TGCGCCAGCAGCCAAGAATTTAGCGGGGGTTACAATGAGCAGTTCTTC.

The chain recombines TRBV25-1 with TRBJ1-1; D is unresolved. The germline V and J ends were trimmed by 7 bases and 0 bases, with 9 bases remaining between them. Germline assignment: CDR1 MGHDK and CDR2 SYGVNS. The CDR3 consists of 13 residues. Here the CDR3 DNA reads TGTGCCAGCATTGGGCAGATGAACACTGAAGCTTTCTTT. Translation gives CASIGQMNTEAFF.

The J gene is TRBJ2-2, the V gene TRBV9, with 7 bases identical to TRBD2. The V segment lost 3 bases and the J segment 4 bases; nucleotides outside the gene matches: 18. CDR3 length: 19 residues. Germline V gives CDR1 SGDLS, CDR2 YYNGEE. CDR3: CASSAQPAGHRRGTGELFF. The CDR3, as DNA: TGTGCCAGCAGCGCCCAACCAGCGGGGCATAGGCGGGGCACCGGGGAGCTGTTTTTT.

The chain carries TRBV7-2 and TRBJ1-4; weak D call: TRBD1 (6 bases). Per germline, CDR1 SGHTA and CDR2 FQGNSA. The CDR3 length is 14 residues. With 1 base removed from V and 8 bases from J, the gap between germline ends came to 11 bases. CDR3 DNA sequence: TGTGCCAGCAGCTTAGGGGGGGGCAAGGAAAAACTGTTTTTT. Encoded protein: CASSLGGGKEKLFF.

The chain combines TRBV19 with TRBJ1-1; 9 bases align to TRBD1. Trimming at V came to 5 bases and at J to 6 bases, leaving 7 bases not matched to a gene. This CDR3 spans 14 amino acids. Germline CDR1 is LNHDA and CDR2 is SQIVND (reference sequence). The CDR3 spells CASSVDRGRAEAFF. In DNA form, the CDR3 reads TGTGCCAGTAGTGTGGACAGGGGTCGCGCTGAAGCTTTCTTT.

The chain is built from TRBV11-3 and TRBJ1-2, with D maybe TRBD1 (6 bases). CDR1 and CDR2 (germline): SGHNT, YENEEA. Trimming took off 2 bases at V and 4 bases at J, with 11 bases between the two ends. The CDR3 sequence is 14 residues long. CDR3 sequence reads: CASSLTGWGYGYTF. In nucleotides, the CDR3 is TGTGCCAGCAGCTTAACAGGGTGGGGCTATGGCTACACCTTC. Full variable domain (missing parts from reference TRBV11-3 and TRBJ1-2): EAGVVQSPRYKIIEKKQPVAFWCNPISGHNTLYWYLQNLGQGPELLIRYENEEAVDDSQLPKDRFSAERLKGVDSTLKIQPAELGDSAVYLCASSLTGWGYGYTFGSGTRLTVV.